The 19 T cell receptor beta chains below were found in one sample sequenced in a study of blood T cell repertoires in COVID-19. Libraries were prepared by immunoSEQ multiplex PCR; TCRdb keeps only in-frame clonotypes and omits some of them. The top ten hold 17% of the sample, which has approximately 140,000 clones, 65% to 85% seen once. The sequencing input was peripheral blood. These receptors originate from a woman older than 75 with acute or convalescent COVID-19.

The chain employs TRBV28 and TRBJ2-7; 8 nucleotides line up with TRBD2. V was pared by 5 bases and J by 3 bases, with 12 bases of the junction left unmatched. The CDR3 length is 16 residues. From germline, CDR1 is MDHEN and CDR2 SYDVKM. The CDR3 bases are TGTGCCAGCAGTCTCGTAGCGGGACCCTCTAACTACGAGCAGTACTTC. Protein sequence: CASSLVAGPSNYEQYF.

The chain uses TRBV29-1 and TRBJ1-2; a weak D match, TRBD1 (6 bases). CDR1 and CDR2 from the germline V gene are SQVTM and ANQGSEA. Between the trimmed V and J ends, which lost 4 bases and 8 bases, there was a span of 20 bases. The CDR3 covers 14 residues. CDR3 coding DNA: TGCAGCGTTGGGGCAGGGGTCCTCCTGGGGGGCTACACCTTC. Translating it yields CSVGAGVLLGGYTF.

V gene TRBV7-2 combines with J gene TRBJ2-3; tentative D call: TRBD1 (6 bases). Per germline, CDR1 SGHTA and CDR2 FQGNSA. This CDR3 spans 13 amino acids. Trimming removed 5 bases at V and 5 bases at J, with 11 bases between. The chain's CDR3 is CASSRPGVDTQYF. For the CDR3, the DNA is TGTGCCAGCAGCCGCCCAGGGGTAGATACGCAGTATTTT.

The chain combines TRBV2 with TRBJ2-2; a possible D gene is TRBD1 (5 bases). V was trimmed by 6 bases and J by 0 bases, leaving 14 bases between them. CDR3 length: 16 amino acids. Germline V gene data show CDR1 as SNHLY and CDR2 as FYNNEI. The CDR3 DNA is TGTGCCAGCAGCCCCCAGGGCGGCGCGAACACCGGGGAGCTGTTTTTT. Its translation is CASSPQGGANTGELFF.

The genes are TRBV30 and TRBJ2-7; 7 nucleotides line up with TRBD1. After removal of 2 bases from V and 4 bases from J, the junction contained 14 bases not matched to a gene. This CDR3 has 16 amino acids. Germline V gives CDR1 GTSNPN, CDR2 SVGIG (reference sequence). The CDR3 is CAWSLSGTAWAYEQYF. The CDR3 bases are TGTGCCTGGAGTCTTTCTGGGACAGCTTGGGCTTACGAGCAGTACTTC.

For this clone: One end of the junction fails to match germline, which may point to a read error. The rearrangement joins TRBV7-7 to TRBJ2-3, with unresolved D. The germline V gene encodes CDR1 SSHAT and CDR2 FNYEAQ (reference sequence). CDR3 size: 13 residues. CDR3 nucleotide sequence: TGTGCTAGCAGCTTAGGGCCTGCAGATACGCAGTATTTT. Its protein product is CASSLGPADTQYF.

The chain's CDR3 is CASSLEAGTNYGYTF. DNA for the CDR3: TGTGCCAGCAGCTTAGAGGCCGGGACAAACTATGGCTACACCTTC. The chain joins TRBV7-6 to TRBJ1-2, with a possible D match to TRBD1 (6 bases). Between the trimmed V and J ends, which lost 1 base and 2 bases, there was a span of 11 bases. Germline V gene data show CDR1 as SGHVS and CDR2 as FNYEAQ. The CDR3 totals 15 residues.

The chain joins TRBV4-1 to TRBJ1-1; D is unclear. V was clipped by 1 base and J by 4 bases, with 19 bases between them. Germline loops: CDR1 MGHRA, CDR2 YSYEKL. The CDR3 has 17 amino acids. The CDR3: CASSQGPVGGRGTEAFF. The CDR3 nucleotides are TGCGCCAGCAGCCAAGGCCCCGTGGGAGGCCGGGGCACTGAAGCTTTCTTT.

The count of this clone is one. The chain links TRBV18 to TRBJ1-2, with 7 positions matching TRBD1. The CDR3 contains 16 residues. Germline V CDR1 and CDR2: KGHSH, LQKENI. V was pared by 6 bases and J by 3 bases, with 13 bases of the junction left unmatched. The CDR3 protein is CASSRGTVQGDYGYTF. The CDR3 DNA follows: TGTGCCAGCTCTCGTGGGACAGTTCAAGGTGACTATGGCTACACCTTC.

The chain recombines TRBV5-8 with TRBJ1-4; no clear D gene. The germline gives CDR1 SGHTS, CDR2 YDEGEE. This CDR3 comprises 11 residues. Trimming stripped 6 bases from V and 8 bases from J, with 8 bases between. CDR3 in amino acids: CASTWREKLFF. The CDR3 nucleotides read TGTGCCAGCACCTGGAGGGAAAAACTGTTTTTT. Full variable domain (remainder filled in from reference TRBV5-8 and TRBJ1-4): EAGVTQSPTHLIKTRGQQATLRCSPISGHTSVYWYQQALGLGLQFLLWYDEGEERNRGNFPPRFSGRQFPNYSSELNVNALELEDSALYLCASTWREKLFFGSGTQLSVL.

The V call is TRBV2, the J call TRBJ2-3; tentatively, D is TRBD2 (6 bases). The CDR3 sequence is 14 residues long. Germline loops: CDR1 SNHLY, CDR2 FYNNEI. The germline V and J ends were trimmed by 4 bases and 5 bases, with 13 bases remaining between them. The DNA for the CDR3 is TGTGCCAGCAGTGGGGGGGTGTCTGGAGATACGCAGTATTTT. This codes for CASSGGVSGDTQYF.

The CDR3 DNA follows: TGCGCCAGCAGTGATAAGGGACTAGGTGGGACCGGGGAGCTGTTTTTT. Protein: CASSDKGLGGTGELFF. This sequence joins TRBV10-1 and TRBJ2-2; TRBD2 matches at 8 bases. This CDR3 region has 16 residues. The germline gives CDR1 WNHNN, CDR2 SYGVQD (reference sequence). Losses at the gene ends were 3 bases for V and 5 bases for J; bases not matched to a gene: 8.

The J gene is TRBJ2-1, the V gene TRBV13, with 9 bases aligning to TRBD2. The CDR3 sequence is 15 residues long. V lost 7 bases to trimming and J lost 7 bases; unmatched junction nucleotides: 11. Germline CDR1 reads PRHDT; CDR2 reads FYEKMQ (reference sequence). CDR3 loop: CASTSLAGKRNEQFF. As DNA, the CDR3 is TGTGCCAGCACCAGTCTAGCGGGAAAGCGGAATGAGCAGTTCTTC.

The V call is TRBV5-4, the J call TRBJ1-2; D is undetermined. Germline loops: CDR1 SGHNT, CDR2 YYREEE (reference sequence). This CDR3 spans 14 amino acids. Trimming took off 3 bases at V and 8 bases at J, with 17 bases between the two ends. The CDR3 loop reads CASSSPREDLGYTF. Here the CDR3 DNA reads TGTGCCAGCAGCTCCCCTCGGGAGGACTTGGGCTACACCTTC.

The J gene is TRBJ2-2, the V gene TRBV30, with D maybe TRBD1 (5 bases). The CDR3 is made up of 15 amino acids. Between the trimmed V and J ends, which lost 2 bases and 4 bases, there was a span of 14 bases. Per the germline V gene, CDR1 is GTSNPN and CDR2 is SVGIG (reference sequence). The CDR3 protein is CAWSKGPVATGELFF. In DNA form, the CDR3 reads TGTGCCTGGAGTAAGGGGCCTGTCGCCACCGGGGAGCTGTTTTTT. The full variable domain, rest sourced from reference TRBV30 and TRBJ2-2, is SQTIHQWPATLVQPVGSPLSLECTVEGTSNPNLYWYRQAAGRGLQLLFYSVGIGQISSEVPQNLSASRPQDRQFILSSKKLLLSDSGFYLCAWSKGPVATGELFFGEGSRLTVL.

The V gene is TRBV9, the J gene TRBJ1-6; TRBD1 matches at 7 bases. CDR3 length: 14 residues. Germline trimming cut 5 bases from V and 4 bases from J; bases unmatched to any gene: 3. Germline lookup yields CDR1 SGDLS and CDR2 YYNGEE. The DNA for the CDR3 is TGTGCCAGCAGACGACAGGGATATAATTCACCCCTCCACTTT. Translating gives CASRRQGYNSPLHF.

The chain combines TRBV5-3 with TRBJ2-7; the match to TRBD2 covers 15 bases. TRBV5-3 is noted as an ORF with a role that remains uncertain. Trimming removed 1 base from V and 0 bases from J; junction bases left unmatched: 5. The CDR3 extends over 18 amino acids. The CDR3 loop reads CARSLWGLAGGSSYEQYF. In nucleotides, the CDR3 is TGTGCCAGAAGCTTGTGGGGACTAGCGGGGGGCAGCTCCTACGAGCAGTACTTC.

The chain uses TRBV6-5 and TRBJ1-3; perhaps TRBD1 as D (5 bases). CDR1 MNHEY and CDR2 SVGAGI come from the germline V gene. Trimming cost V 5 bases and J 4 bases, with 15 bases left between them. There are 15 residues in the CDR3. The CDR3 bases are TGTGCCAGCAGTACCATCAGGGATCCGGGAAACACCATATATTTT. The encoded protein is CASSTIRDPGNTIYF.

This clone was recorded a few times. The V gene is TRBV29-1, the J gene TRBJ1-5, with 11 bases lining up with TRBD1. Trimming at V came to 3 bases and at J to 2 bases, leaving 0 bases not matched to a gene. The CDR3 runs 14 residues. Per the germline V gene, CDR1 is SQVTM and CDR2 is ANQGSEA. DNA for the CDR3: TGCAGCGTTGAGGGACAGGGGGGCAATCAGCCCCAGCATTTT. Encoded protein: CSVEGQGGNQPQHF.